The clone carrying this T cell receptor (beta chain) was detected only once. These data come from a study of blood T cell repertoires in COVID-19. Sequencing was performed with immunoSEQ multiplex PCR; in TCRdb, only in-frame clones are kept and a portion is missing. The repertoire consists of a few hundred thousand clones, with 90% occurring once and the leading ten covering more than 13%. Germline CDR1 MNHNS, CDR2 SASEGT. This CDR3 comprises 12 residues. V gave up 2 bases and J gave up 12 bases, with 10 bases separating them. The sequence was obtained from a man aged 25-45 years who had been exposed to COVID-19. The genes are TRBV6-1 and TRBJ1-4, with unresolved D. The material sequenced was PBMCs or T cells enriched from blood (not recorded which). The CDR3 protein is CASSERRHELFF. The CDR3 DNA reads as TGTGCCAGCAGTGAAAGGAGGCATGAACTGTTTTTT.